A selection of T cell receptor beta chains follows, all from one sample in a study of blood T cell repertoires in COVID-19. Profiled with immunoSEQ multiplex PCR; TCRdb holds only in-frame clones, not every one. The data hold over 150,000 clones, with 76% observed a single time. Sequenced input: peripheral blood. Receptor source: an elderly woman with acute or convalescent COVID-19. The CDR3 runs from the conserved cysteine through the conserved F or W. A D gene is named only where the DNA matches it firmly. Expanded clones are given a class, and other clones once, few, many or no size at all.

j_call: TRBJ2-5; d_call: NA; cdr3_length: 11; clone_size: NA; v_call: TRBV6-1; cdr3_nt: TGTGCCAGCAGTGAAGTGGAGTCCCAGTACTTC; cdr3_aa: CASSEVESQYF
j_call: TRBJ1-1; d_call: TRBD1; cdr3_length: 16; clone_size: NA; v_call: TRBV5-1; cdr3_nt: TGCGCCAGCAGCTTGGCCGGGACAGTGAGAAACACTGAAGCTTTCTTT; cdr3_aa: CASSLAGTVRNTEAFF
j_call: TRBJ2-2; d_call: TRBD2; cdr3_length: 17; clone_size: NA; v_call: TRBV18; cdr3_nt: TGTGCCAGCTCATCCGAACAGCGGGGGGGCCTCACCGGGGAGCTGTTTTTT; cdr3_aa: CASSSEQRGGLTGELFF
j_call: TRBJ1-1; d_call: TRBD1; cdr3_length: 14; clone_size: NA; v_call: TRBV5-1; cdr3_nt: TGCGCCAGCAGCTTACAGGGGGGAGACACTGAAGCTTTCTTT; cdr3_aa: CASSLQGGDTEAFF
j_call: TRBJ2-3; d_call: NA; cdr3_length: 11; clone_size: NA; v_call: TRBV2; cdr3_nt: TGTGCCAGCAGTCTAGGGGGTACGCAGTATTTT; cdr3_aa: CASSLGGTQYF
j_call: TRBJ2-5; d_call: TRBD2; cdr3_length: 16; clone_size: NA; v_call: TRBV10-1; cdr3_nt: TGCGCCAGCAGTGAGGGGACTAGCGGGGGCCAAGAGACCCAGTACTTC; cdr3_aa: CASSEGTSGGQETQYF
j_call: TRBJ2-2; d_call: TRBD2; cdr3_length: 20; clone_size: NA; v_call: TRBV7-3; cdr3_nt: TGTGCCAGCAGCTTAATGGTTCGGACTAGCGGGAGGGCGGACACCGGGGAGCTGTTTTTT; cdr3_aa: CASSLMVRTSGRADTGELFF
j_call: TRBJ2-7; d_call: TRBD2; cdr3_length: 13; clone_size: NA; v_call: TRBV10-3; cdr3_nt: TGTGCCATCAGTCATGGGGCGGGAGACGAGCAGTACTTC; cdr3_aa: CAISHGAGDEQYF
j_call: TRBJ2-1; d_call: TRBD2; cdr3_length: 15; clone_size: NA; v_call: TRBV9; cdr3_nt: TGTGCCAGCAGCGTAGGACTAGCGGGAGTCGGTGAGCAGTTCTTC; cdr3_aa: CASSVGLAGVGEQFF
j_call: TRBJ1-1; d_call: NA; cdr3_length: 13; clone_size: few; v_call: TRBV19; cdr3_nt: TGTGCCAGTAGTCCACAGGGGAACACTGAAGCTTTCTTT; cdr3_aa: CASSPQGNTEAFF
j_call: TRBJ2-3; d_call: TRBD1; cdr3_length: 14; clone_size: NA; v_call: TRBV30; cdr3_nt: TGTGCCTGGGGGTGGACAGGGGGCACAGATACGCAGTATTTT; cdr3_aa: CAWGWTGGTDTQYF
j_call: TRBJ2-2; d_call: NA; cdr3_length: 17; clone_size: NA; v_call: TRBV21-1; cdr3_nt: TGTGCCAGCACCCCTCGGGGGACAGGGGGTCGGTCCGGGGAGCTGTTTTTT; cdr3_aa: CASTPRGTGGRSGELFF
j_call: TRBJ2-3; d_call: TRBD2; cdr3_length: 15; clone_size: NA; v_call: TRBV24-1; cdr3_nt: TGTGCCACCAGTGATACTAGCGGGAGGGCTCATACGCAGTATTTT; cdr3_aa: CATSDTSGRAHTQYF
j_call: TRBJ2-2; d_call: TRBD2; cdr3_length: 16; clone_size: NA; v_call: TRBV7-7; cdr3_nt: TGTGCTAGCAGCCCCGGGGGGGGTGGCTGGACCGGGGAGCTGTTTTTT; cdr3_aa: CASSPGGGGWTGELFF
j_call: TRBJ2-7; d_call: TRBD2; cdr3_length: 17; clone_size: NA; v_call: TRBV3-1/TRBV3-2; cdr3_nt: TGTGCCAGCAGCACCATATTCGTAGCGGGAACCTCCTACGAGCAGTACTTC; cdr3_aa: CASSTIFVAGTSYEQYF
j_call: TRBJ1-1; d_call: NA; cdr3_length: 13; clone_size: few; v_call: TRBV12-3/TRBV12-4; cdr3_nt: TGTGCCAGCAGCCCATCCATGAACACTGAAGCTTTCTTT; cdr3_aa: CASSPSMNTEAFF
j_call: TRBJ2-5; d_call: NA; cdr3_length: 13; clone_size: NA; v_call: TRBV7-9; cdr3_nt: TGTGCCAGCAGCCCGTGGGACACGGAGACCCAGTACTTC; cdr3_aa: CASSPWDTETQYF
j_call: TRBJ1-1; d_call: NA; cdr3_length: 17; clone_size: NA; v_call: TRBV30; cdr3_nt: TGTGCCTGGAGCGGGGGGTCACTCCGCGACATGAACACTGAAGCTTTCTTT; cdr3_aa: CAWSGGSLRDMNTEAFF